The next 10 T cell receptor beta chains were all read from a single sample in a study of blood T cell repertoires in COVID-19. Some clones are missing from TCRdb's copy, which holds only in-frame ones; the method was immunoSEQ multiplex PCR. The table lists around 94,000 clones, about 80% of them singletons, with roughly 4.1% in the top ten. Sample: peripheral blood. The source is a human donor in a cohort sampled during active COVID-19.

The chain is built from TRBV5-4 and TRBJ2-5; TRBD2 agrees at 12 bases. This CDR3 region has 16 residues. With 4 bases clipped from V and 4 bases from J, the junction kept 8 bases outside the gene matches. Germline V gene data show CDR1 as SGHNT and CDR2 as YYREEE (reference sequence). CDR3 coding DNA: TGTGCCAGCAGCCAAGGACTAGCGGGGTTTTCAGAGACCCAGTACTTC. It yields the protein CASSQGLAGFSETQYF.

The chain recombines TRBV18 with TRBJ1-2, with TRBD1 identical over 7 bases. The CDR3 is 11 amino acids. Germline V lookup: CDR1 KGHSH, CDR2 LQKENI. V trimming: 8 bases; J trimming: 3 bases; junction bases outside the gene matches: 0. CDR3 coding DNA: TGTGCCAGCCAGGGGGACTATGGCTACACCTTC. It yields the protein CASQGDYGYTF.

A note on this clone: A much more abundant neighbour one base away suggests this may be a read error. Other DNA sequences in this specimen translate into the identical CDR3. CDR3 loop: CASSQDGGTYNEQFF. The CDR3 coding sequence is TGCGCCAGCAGCCAAGATGGGGGGACCTACAATGAGCAGTTCTTC. The chain employs TRBV4-1 and TRBJ2-1, with D possibly matching TRBD2 (6 bases). V was cut by 0 bases and J by 2 bases, with 8 bases left in between. The CDR3 runs to 15 residues. Germline V CDR1 and CDR2: MGHRA, YSYEKL.

The chain is built from TRBV19 and TRBJ1-4; 8 bases map to TRBD1. Trimming cost V 6 bases and J 6 bases; bases outside gene matches: 9. The CDR3 length is 15 residues. In germline, CDR1 is LNHDA, CDR2 SQIVND (reference sequence). The CDR3 sequence: CASRPGGQGHEKLFF. Here the CDR3 DNA reads TGTGCCAGTAGGCCCGGTGGACAGGGTCATGAAAAACTGTTTTTT.

The V gene is TRBV6-5, the J gene TRBJ2-3, with D maybe TRBD1 (5 bases). The germline gives CDR1 MNHEY, CDR2 SVGAGI. CDR3 length: 15 residues. Trimming removed 0 bases at V and 1 base at J, with 8 bases between. The CDR3 region has the DNA TGTGCCAGCAGTTACTCCCTCAGGGGCACAGATACGCAGTATTTT. Amino acids: CASSYSLRGTDTQYF.

This clone was observed a single time. The rearrangement uses TRBV18 and TRBJ2-7; 9 bases agree with TRBD1. CDR1 is KGHSH, CDR2 LQKENI, per germline. The CDR3 loop spans 14 amino acids. J gave up 4 bases and V 5 bases, and 6 bases lay outside the gene matches. CDR3 nucleotide sequence: TGTGCCAGCTCAACCGGGACAGGGAAGTACGAGCAGTACTTC. Its protein product is CASSTGTGKYEQYF.

Here the CDR3 reads CASTGNSYEQYF. CDR3 bases: TGTGCCAGCACAGGCAACTCCTACGAGCAGTACTTC. The chain links TRBV6-5 to TRBJ2-7; no firm D call. In germline, CDR1 is MNHEY, CDR2 SVGAGI. This CDR3 is built from 12 residues. V was clipped by 7 bases and J by 0 bases, with 7 bases between them.

The chain recombines TRBV5-1 with TRBJ1-6, with D possibly being TRBD1 (6 bases). V was cut by 4 bases and J by 5 bases, with 7 bases left in between. CDR1 is SGHRS and CDR2 is YFSETQ in the germline V gene. The CDR3 loop spans 13 amino acids. The CDR3 DNA reads as TGCGCCAGCAGCAACAGGGATAATTCACCCCTCCACTTT. Amino acid sequence: CASSNRDNSPLHF. Supplemented by reference TRBV5-1 and TRBJ1-6, the full variable domain reads KAGVTQTPRYLIKTRGQQVTLSCSPISGHRSVSWYQQTPGQGLQFLFEYFSETQRNKGNFPGRFSGRQFSNSRSEMNVSTLELGDSALYLCASSNRDNSPLHFGNGTRLTVT.

As DNA, the CDR3 is TGTGCCCAAGACAGGGTACGGGGCCGCTATGGCTACACCTTC. Residues: CAQDRVRGRYGYTF. J is TRBJ1-2 and V is TRBV30; 7 bases line up with TRBD1. Trimming at V came to 8 bases and at J to 4 bases, leaving 13 bases not matched to a gene. Germline CDR1 and CDR2: GTSNPN and SVGIG (reference sequence). The CDR3 sequence is 14 residues long.

This clone occurred a few times. The J gene is TRBJ1-3, the V gene TRBV3-1 (or the pseudogene TRBV3-2); the D gene is possibly TRBD1 (6 bases). The CDR3 is made up of 13 amino acids. Germline values: CDR1 LGHDT, CDR2 YNNKEL (reference sequence). The V gene lost 2 bases and the J gene lost 8 bases, with 10 bases spanning the gap. CDR3 region: CASSQNRVDTIYF. The DNA for the CDR3 is TGTGCCAGCAGCCAAAACAGGGTTGACACCATATATTTT.